This TCR beta chain is drawn from a study of response to subunit inactivated influenza vaccine. A single record per CDR3 protein comes from TCRdb applying MiXCR to the RT-PCR reads. The sample lists roughly 550,000 distinct CDR3 sequences; around 25% were seen once. Deletions cut 3 bases from V and 9 bases from J, with 12 bases between. The CDR3 loop spans 13 amino acids. Per germline, CDR1 LGHNA and CDR2 YSLEER. Study observations and caveats: New T cells are recruited in small numbers by each seasonal influenza vaccination, according to the authors' suggestion.

As regards this clonotype: Its specificity is unknown.

The sample was also reused in another study, on T cells expressing NK-cell markers. According to that study: What made the TCR beta cDNA was 5'RACE template switching with UMIs. Of CD8+ T cells, about 1.0-8% belonged to dominant NKG2C+ clonotypes in five or six donors. Also leading the CD3+CD56-NKG2C+ fraction in a handful of donors were these clonotypes.

The V call is TRBV4-3, the J call TRBJ2-1; D might be TRBD2 (6 bases). Material: CD4+ T cells sorted from PBMCs, obtained approximately 13 days after vaccination. The sequence was collected from a man aged 45-60 years who received an inactivated influenza vaccine. CDR3 nucleotides: TGCGCCAGCAGCCAGGAACTAGCTCCTGAGCAGTTCTTC. Translation: CASSQELAPEQFF.